The 18 T cell receptor beta chains below were found in one sample sequenced in a study of metastatic and nonmetastatic thyroid tumors. TCRdb used MiXCR to call clones anew from the PCR reads. The repertoire includes tens of thousands of clones, around 17% of them detected once, and under 15% sits in the top ten. Patients were all untreated before their thyroid surgery. Sequenced input: blood. The source is a male donor with papillary thyroid cancer or a benign thyroid nodule (not recorded which). Some clones in this sample may be carry-over from other donors' samples.

This clone was counted at least ten times. This chain uses TRBV20-1 with TRBJ2-1, with 10 positions matching TRBD1. Germline assignment: CDR1 DFQATT and CDR2 SNEGSKA (reference sequence). There are 15 residues in the CDR3. V lost 6 bases and J lost 5; bases outside the gene matches: 10. CDR3 loop: CSATAADRGDNEQFF. CDR3 sequence (DNA): TGCAGTGCGACCGCAGCGGACAGGGGGGACAATGAGCAGTTCTTC.

This clone has ten or more counts. The rearrangement uses TRBV27 and TRBJ1-5; D remains unclear. CDR3 size: 16 residues. V was trimmed by 10 bases and J by 4 bases, leaving 23 bases between them. In germline, CDR1 is MNHEY, CDR2 SMNVEV (reference sequence). In nucleotides, the CDR3 is TGTGCCACCCCCATCCGTAAGTCACCGGGAAATCAGCCCCAGCATTTT. This translates into CATPIRKSPGNQPQHF.

This clone was counted ten times or more. The junction departs from germline at one end; a sequencing error may be responsible. The J gene is TRBJ1-3, the V gene TRBV4-2, with D perhaps TRBD1 (6 bases). CDR1 and CDR2 (germline): LGHNA, YNFKEQ. The CDR3 totals 14 residues. In DNA, the CDR3 is TGTGCCAGCAGCCCAGGACAGTTTGGATACACCATATATTTT. Protein: CASSPGQFGYTIYF.

By proportion, this clone is medium-sized. The V and J genes are TRBV6-5 and TRBJ1-5, with a tentative D call TRBD1 (6 bases). The CDR3 has 15 residues. Trimming pared 2 bases from V and 2 bases from J, leaving 10 bases between. Germline loops: CDR1 MNHEY, CDR2 SVGAGI. The CDR3 sequence is CASSYRRGGNQPQHF. The CDR3 nucleotides are TGTGCCAGCAGTTACCGGAGGGGGGGCAATCAGCCCCAGCATTTT.

This clone was counted many times. This rearrangement joins TRBV27 to TRBJ2-1; perhaps TRBD2 as D (6 bases). The CDR3 is 14 residues long. V lost 7 bases and J 7 bases, leaving 17 bases between the germline ends. Per the germline V gene, CDR1 is MNHEY and CDR2 is SMNVEV (reference sequence). CDR3 DNA sequence: TGTGCCAGCAAGCCGGGAGTAGGCGGTAATGAGCAGTTCTTC. Translated, it gives CASKPGVGGNEQFF.

This clone was seen only once. The chain uses TRBV4-3 and TRBJ2-3; D unresolved. CDR3 length equals 16 residues. The germline V gene has CDR1 LGHNA and CDR2 YSLEER. V dropped 0 bases and J dropped 4 bases, with 14 bases sitting between them. CDR3 region: CASSQERQWAPDTQYF. In DNA form, the CDR3 reads TGCGCCAGCAGCCAAGAGAGGCAGTGGGCGCCAGATACGCAGTATTTT.

As concerns this clone: The conserved phenylalanine or tryptophan normally closing the CDR3 is absent here, so this likely arose from a read error. The DNA is left out, because the CDR3 cannot be placed on it with certainty; the CDR3 is given as TCRdb lists it. The V gene is TRBV6-1, the J gene TRBJ2-1; TRBD2 is the table's D call and was not checked against the DNA. The CDR3 has 8 residues if both end residues are counted. Germline V CDR1 and CDR2: MNHNS, SASEGT. CDR3 sequence: CASSELAG.

This clone was recorded a few times. Just one base apart from a much larger clone, this may be a read error. The chain is built from TRBV7-2 and TRBJ1-1; 7 positions agree with TRBD1. CDR3 length: 16 residues. V shed 4 bases, J shed 6 bases, and the junction held 14 bases outside the gene matches. Germline V gene data show CDR1 as SGHTA and CDR2 as FQGNSA. CDR3 sequence reads: CASSSRLRGPASEAFF. In nucleotides, the CDR3 is TGTGCCAGCAGCTCACGGCTAAGGGGGCCGGCCTCTGAAGCTTTCTTT.

The chain couples TRBV7-9 to TRBJ1-1, with D uncertain. Trimming pared 9 bases from V and 1 base from J, leaving 12 bases between. Germline-derived CDR1 and CDR2 are SEHNR and FQNEAQ (reference sequence). This CDR3 spans 13 amino acids. CDR3 residues: CARSTVPNTEAFF. DNA of the CDR3: TGTGCCAGAAGCACGGTCCCGAACACTGAAGCTTTCTTT.

The chain links TRBV19 to TRBJ1-2; TRBD1 matches at 8 bases. The CDR3 totals 12 residues. Trimming took 8 bases from V and 7 from J; bases not matched to a gene: 6. Germline V lookup: CDR1 LNHDA, CDR2 SQIVND (reference sequence). CDR3 coding DNA: TGTGCCAGTTTCTCAGGGGGCGGTGGCTACACCTTC. This gives the protein CASFSGGGGYTF.

The genes are TRBV27 and TRBJ1-5; D might be TRBD1 (5 bases). V shed 3 bases and J shed 2 bases, with 17 bases lying between them. This CDR3 region has 17 residues. From germline, CDR1 is MNHEY and CDR2 SMNVEV (reference sequence). The CDR3 protein is CASSLTGGRNGNQPQHF. CDR3 DNA: TGTGCCAGCAGTTTGACGGGGGGGAGGAATGGCAATCAGCCCCAGCATTTT.

This clone was seen only once. V and J are TRBV7-3 and TRBJ2-3; D uncertain. Trimming removed 5 bases at V and 2 bases at J, with 8 bases between. The germline gives CDR1 SGHTA, CDR2 FQGTGA. The CDR3 totals 13 residues. The CDR3 region has the DNA TGTGCCAGCAGCCCAGGACCCACAGATACGCAGTATTTT. The encoded protein is CASSPGPTDTQYF.

This clone has a count of ten or more. The rearrangement uses TRBV5-8 and TRBJ2-3; D is unresolved. V was shortened by 1 base and J by 4 bases, with 4 bases between the two germline ends. Per germline, CDR1 SGHTS and CDR2 YDEGEE. This CDR3 is built from 12 residues. The CDR3 region is CASSLRADTQYF. CDR3 in DNA: TGTGCCAGCAGCTTGAGGGCAGATACGCAGTATTTT.

This clone was seen many times. With a much larger clone just one base away, this may be a read error. This chain links TRBV20-1 with TRBJ1-5; perhaps TRBD1 as D (5 bases). CDR3 length: 9 residues. With 8 bases removed from V and 8 bases from J, the gap between germline ends came to 7 bases. Germline assignment: CDR1 DFQATT and CDR2 SNEGSKA (reference sequence). CDR3 in DNA: TGCAGTTGGGGCGAGCCCCAGCATTTT. Its protein product is CSWGEPQHF.

Only a few counts were recorded for this clone. At one end the junction does not follow the germline gene, possibly because of a read error. The chain recombines TRBV6-1 with TRBJ2-3; the D gene could be TRBD1 or TRBD2 (5 bases each). From germline, CDR1 is MNHNS and CDR2 SASEGT. There are 15 residues in the CDR3. DNA for the CDR3: TGTGCCAGCGGTGAAGAGCGGCAGGGCAGAGATACGCAGTATTTT. Translation: CASGEERQGRDTQYF.

This clone was counted at least ten times. V and J are TRBV18 and TRBJ2-3, with no clear D. V was pared by 0 bases and J by 4 bases, with 5 bases between. Germline-derived CDR1 and CDR2 are KGHSH and LQKENI. The CDR3 has 13 amino acids. Here the CDR3 reads CASSPPSSDTQYF. The CDR3 nucleotides are TGTGCCAGCTCACCACCTTCCTCAGATACGCAGTATTTT.

Many counts were recorded for this clone. The chain is built from TRBV5-1 and TRBJ2-1; D is possibly TRBD1 or TRBD2 (5 bases each). This CDR3 spans 15 amino acids. The germline V and J ends were trimmed by 1 base and 1 base, with 9 bases remaining between them. In germline, CDR1 is SGHRS, CDR2 YFSETQ. The chain's CDR3 is CASSLRGESYNEQFF. The CDR3 nucleotides read TGCGCCAGCAGCTTGAGAGGGGAGTCCTACAATGAGCAGTTCTTC.

The chain combines TRBV20-1 with TRBJ2-7, with D maybe TRBD2 (6 bases). CDR1 DFQATT and CDR2 SNEGSKA come from the germline V gene (reference sequence). This CDR3 is 13 amino acids long. The CDR3 protein is CRPARAGGYEQYF. CDR3 in DNA: TGCAGGCCTGCCCGAGCGGGTGGATACGAGCAGTACTTC.